This T cell receptor beta chain was documented in a study of blood T cell repertoires in COVID-19. Seattle participants joined during active infection and were tracked over time. Using immunoSEQ multiplex PCR, the repertoire was profiled, and TCRdb retains in-frame clones only, with some absent. Among just over 350,000 clones listed, 86% were seen once. The CDR3 consists of 16 residues. Material: peripheral blood. This receptor was obtained from a woman aged 55-70 years with COVID-19, enrolled during active disease. V gene TRBV21-1 combines with J gene TRBJ2-7; the table assigns TRBD1, which was not confirmed against the DNA. TRBV21-1 is reported as a pseudogene. In DNA form, the CDR3 reads TGTGCCAGCAGCGCACTTTTGGGCCAGTCCTCCTACGAGCAGTACTTC. It codes for CASSALLGQSSYEQYF.